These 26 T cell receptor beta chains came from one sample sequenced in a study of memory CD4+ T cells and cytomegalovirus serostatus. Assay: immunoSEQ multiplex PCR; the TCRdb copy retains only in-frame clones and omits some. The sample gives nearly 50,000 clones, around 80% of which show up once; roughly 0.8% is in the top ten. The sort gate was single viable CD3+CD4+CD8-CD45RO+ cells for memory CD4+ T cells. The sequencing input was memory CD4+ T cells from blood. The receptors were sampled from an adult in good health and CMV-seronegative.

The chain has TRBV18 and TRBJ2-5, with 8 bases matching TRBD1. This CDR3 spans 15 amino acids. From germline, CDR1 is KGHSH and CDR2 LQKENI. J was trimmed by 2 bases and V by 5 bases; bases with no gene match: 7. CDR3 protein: CASSSGTGAQETQYF. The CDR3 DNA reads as TGTGCCAGCTCATCCGGGACAGGTGCACAAGAGACCCAGTACTTC.

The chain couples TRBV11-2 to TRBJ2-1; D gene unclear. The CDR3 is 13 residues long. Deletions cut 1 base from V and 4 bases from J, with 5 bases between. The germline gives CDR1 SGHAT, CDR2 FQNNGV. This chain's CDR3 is CASSLAHYNEQFF. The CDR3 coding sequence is TGTGCCAGCAGCTTAGCACATTACAATGAGCAGTTCTTC.

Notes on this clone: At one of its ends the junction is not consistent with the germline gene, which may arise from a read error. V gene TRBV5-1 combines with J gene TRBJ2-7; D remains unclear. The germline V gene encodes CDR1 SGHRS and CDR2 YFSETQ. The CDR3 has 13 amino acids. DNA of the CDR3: TGCGCCAGCAGTTTGGACCGCCCCTCCGAGCAGTACTTC. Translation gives CASSLDRPSEQYF. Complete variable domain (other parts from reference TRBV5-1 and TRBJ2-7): KAGVTQTPRYLIKTRGQQVTLSCSPISGHRSVSWYQQTPGQGLQFLFEYFSETQRNKGNFPGRFSGRQFSNSRSEMNVSTLELGDSALYLCASSLDRPSEQYFGPGTRLTVT.

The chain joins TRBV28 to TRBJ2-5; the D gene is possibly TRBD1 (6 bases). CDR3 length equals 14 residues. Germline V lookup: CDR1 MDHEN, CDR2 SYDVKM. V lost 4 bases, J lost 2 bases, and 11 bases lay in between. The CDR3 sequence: CASSSGQYQETQYF. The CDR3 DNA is TGTGCCAGCAGTTCCGGACAGTATCAAGAGACCCAGTACTTC. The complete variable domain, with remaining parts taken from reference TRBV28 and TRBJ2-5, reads DVKVTQSSRYLVKRTGEKVFLECVQDMDHENMFWYRQDPGLGLRLIYFSYDVKMKEKGDIPEGYSVSREKKERFSLILESASTNQTSMYLCASSSGQYQETQYFGPGTRLLVL.

The CDR3 is CASSQRDRGRDYGYTF. The CDR3 bases are TGCGCCAGCAGCCAAAGGGACAGGGGGCGGGACTATGGCTACACCTTC. This chain joins TRBV4-1 and TRBJ1-2, with 12 bases that match TRBD1. V dropped 2 bases and J dropped 3; count of bases not matched to a gene: 4. The CDR3 runs to 16 residues. Germline V CDR1 and CDR2: MGHRA, YSYEKL.

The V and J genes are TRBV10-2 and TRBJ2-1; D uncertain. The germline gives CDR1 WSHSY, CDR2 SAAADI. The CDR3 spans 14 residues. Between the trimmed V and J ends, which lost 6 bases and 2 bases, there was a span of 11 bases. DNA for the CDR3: TGCGCCAGCAGCGACCAGCCCCCCTACAATGAGCAGTTCTTC. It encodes CASSDQPPYNEQFF.

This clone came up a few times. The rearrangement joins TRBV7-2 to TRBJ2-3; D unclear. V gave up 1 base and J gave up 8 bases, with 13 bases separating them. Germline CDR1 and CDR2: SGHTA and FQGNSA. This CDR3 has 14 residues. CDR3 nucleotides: TGTGCCAGCAGCTTAGGCCCCACGATCGGTACGCAGTATTTT. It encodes CASSLGPTIGTQYF.

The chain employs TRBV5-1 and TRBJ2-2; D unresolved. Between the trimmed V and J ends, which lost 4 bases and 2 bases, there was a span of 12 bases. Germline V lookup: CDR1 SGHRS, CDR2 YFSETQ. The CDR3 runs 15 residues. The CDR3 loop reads CASSPQRVNTGELFF. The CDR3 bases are TGCGCCAGCAGCCCGCAGAGAGTAAACACCGGGGAGCTGTTTTTT.

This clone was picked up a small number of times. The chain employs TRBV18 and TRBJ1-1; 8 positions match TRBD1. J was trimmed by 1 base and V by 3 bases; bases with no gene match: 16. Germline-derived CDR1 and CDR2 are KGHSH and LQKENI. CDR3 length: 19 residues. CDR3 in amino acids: CASSPRPPSDRVWNTEAFF. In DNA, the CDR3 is TGTGCCAGCTCACCGCGTCCCCCTTCGGACAGGGTTTGGAACACTGAAGCTTTCTTT.

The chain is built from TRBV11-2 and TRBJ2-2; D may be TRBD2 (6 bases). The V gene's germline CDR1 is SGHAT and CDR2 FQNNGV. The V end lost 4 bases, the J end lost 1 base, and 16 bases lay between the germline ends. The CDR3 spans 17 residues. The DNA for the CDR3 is TGTGCCAGCAGCTCCCCATCGGGACTTGGGAACACCGGGGAGCTGTTTTTT. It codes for CASSSPSGLGNTGELFF.

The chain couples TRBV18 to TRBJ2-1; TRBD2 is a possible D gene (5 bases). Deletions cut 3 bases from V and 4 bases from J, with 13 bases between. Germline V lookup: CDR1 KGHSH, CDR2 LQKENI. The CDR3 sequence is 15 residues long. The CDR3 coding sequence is TGTGCCAGCTCACCGAGCGGACCCGATTACAATGAGCAGTTCTTC. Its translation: CASSPSGPDYNEQFF.

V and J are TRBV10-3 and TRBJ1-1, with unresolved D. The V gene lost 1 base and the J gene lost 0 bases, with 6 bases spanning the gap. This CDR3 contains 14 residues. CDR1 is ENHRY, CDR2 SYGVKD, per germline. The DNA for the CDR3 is TGTGCCATCAGTGAGTTTTCTGTGAACACTGAAGCTTTCTTT. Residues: CAISEFSVNTEAFF.

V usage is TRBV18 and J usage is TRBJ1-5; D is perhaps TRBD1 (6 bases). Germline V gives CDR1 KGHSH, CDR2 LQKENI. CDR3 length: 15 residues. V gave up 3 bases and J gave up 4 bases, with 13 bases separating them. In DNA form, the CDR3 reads TGTGCCAGCTCACCTACAGGGTTTACGAATCAGCCCCAGCATTTT. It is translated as CASSPTGFTNQPQHF.

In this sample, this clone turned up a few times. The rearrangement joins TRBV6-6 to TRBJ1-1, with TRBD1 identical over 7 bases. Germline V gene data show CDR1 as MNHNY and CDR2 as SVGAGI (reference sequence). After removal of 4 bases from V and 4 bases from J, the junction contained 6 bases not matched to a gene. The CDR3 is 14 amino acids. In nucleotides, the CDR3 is TGTGCCAGCAGTTCCCTCCCAGGGGGCACTGAAGCTTTCTTT. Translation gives CASSSLPGGTEAFF.

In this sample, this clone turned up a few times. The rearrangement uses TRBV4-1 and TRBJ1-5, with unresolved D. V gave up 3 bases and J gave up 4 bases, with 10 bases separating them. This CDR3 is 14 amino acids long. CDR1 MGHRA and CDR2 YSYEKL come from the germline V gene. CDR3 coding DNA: TGCGCCAGCAGCCACGGGCAGGTAAATCAGCCCCAGCATTTT. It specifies CASSHGQVNQPQHF.

The CDR3 loop reads CASSGTFNYGYTF. As DNA, the CDR3 is TGTGCCAGCTCCGGGACATTTAACTATGGCTACACCTTC. The chain combines TRBV2 with TRBJ1-2; tentative D call: TRBD1 (6 bases). V shed 8 bases and J shed 1 base, with 11 bases lying between them. This CDR3 has 13 amino acids. Germline V gene lookup returns CDR1 SNHLY and CDR2 FYNNEI.

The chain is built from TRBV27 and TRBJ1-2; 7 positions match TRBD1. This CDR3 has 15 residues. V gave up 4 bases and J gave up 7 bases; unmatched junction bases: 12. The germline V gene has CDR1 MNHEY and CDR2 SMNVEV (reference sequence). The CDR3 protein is CASSSTTRGIGGYTF. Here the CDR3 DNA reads TGTGCCAGCAGTTCTACTACCAGGGGGATCGGTGGCTACACCTTC.

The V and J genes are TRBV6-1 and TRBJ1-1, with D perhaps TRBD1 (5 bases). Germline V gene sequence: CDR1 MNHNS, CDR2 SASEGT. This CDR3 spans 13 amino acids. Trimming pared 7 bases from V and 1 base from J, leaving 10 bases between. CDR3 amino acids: CASMSGANTEAFF. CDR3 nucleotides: TGTGCCAGCATGTCCGGGGCGAACACTGAAGCTTTCTTT.

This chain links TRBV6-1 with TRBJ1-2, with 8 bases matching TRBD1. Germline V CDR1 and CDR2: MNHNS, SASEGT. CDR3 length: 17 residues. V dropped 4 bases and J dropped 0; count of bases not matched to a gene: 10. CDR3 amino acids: CASSVRPGGLTNYGYTF. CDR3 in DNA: TGTGCCAGCAGTGTAAGGCCAGGGGGCCTGACTAACTATGGCTACACCTTC.

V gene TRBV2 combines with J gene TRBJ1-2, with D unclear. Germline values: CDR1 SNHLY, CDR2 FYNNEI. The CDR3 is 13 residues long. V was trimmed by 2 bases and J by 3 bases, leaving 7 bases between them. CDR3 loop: CASSEQEYYGYTF. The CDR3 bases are TGTGCCAGCAGTGAACAAGAATACTATGGCTACACCTTC.

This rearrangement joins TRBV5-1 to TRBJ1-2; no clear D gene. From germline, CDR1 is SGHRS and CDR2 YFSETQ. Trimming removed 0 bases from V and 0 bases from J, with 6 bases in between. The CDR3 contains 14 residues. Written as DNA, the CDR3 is TGCGCCAGCAGCTTGGACGGAGCTAACTATGGCTACACCTTC. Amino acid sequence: CASSLDGANYGYTF.

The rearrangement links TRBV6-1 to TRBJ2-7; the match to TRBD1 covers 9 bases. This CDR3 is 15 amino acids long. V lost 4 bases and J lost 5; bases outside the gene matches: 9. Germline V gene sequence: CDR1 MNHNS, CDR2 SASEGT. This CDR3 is CASSGRGTGTNEQYF. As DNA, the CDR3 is TGTGCCAGCAGTGGTCGCGGGACAGGGACCAACGAGCAGTACTTC.

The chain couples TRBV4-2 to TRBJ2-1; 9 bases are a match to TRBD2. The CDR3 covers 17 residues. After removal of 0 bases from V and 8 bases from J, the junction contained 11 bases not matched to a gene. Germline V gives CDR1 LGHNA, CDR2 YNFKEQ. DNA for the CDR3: TGTGCCAGCAGCCAAGATCGGGCGGGAGGGCCCCAGGATGAGCAGTTCTTC. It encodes CASSQDRAGGPQDEQFF.

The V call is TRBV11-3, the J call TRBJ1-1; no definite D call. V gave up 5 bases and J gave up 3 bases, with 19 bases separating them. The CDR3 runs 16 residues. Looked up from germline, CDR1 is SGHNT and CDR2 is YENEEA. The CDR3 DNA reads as TGTGCCAGCAGCCCAAAAGACTCTAGGGTTGACACTGAAGCTTTCTTT. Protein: CASSPKDSRVDTEAFF.

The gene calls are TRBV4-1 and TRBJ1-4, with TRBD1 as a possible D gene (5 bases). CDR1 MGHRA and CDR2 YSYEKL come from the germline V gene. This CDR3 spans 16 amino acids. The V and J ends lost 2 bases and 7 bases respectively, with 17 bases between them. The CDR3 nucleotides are TGCGCCAGCAGCCAAACCCCAGGGCCGGGGTTTGAAAAACTGTTTTTT. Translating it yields CASSQTPGPGFEKLFF.

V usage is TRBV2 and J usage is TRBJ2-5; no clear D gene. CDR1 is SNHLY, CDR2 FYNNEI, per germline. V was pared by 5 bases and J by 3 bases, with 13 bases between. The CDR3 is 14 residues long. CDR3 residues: CASSNLVREETQYF. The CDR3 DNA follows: TGTGCCAGCAGTAACCTTGTTCGGGAAGAGACCCAGTACTTC.